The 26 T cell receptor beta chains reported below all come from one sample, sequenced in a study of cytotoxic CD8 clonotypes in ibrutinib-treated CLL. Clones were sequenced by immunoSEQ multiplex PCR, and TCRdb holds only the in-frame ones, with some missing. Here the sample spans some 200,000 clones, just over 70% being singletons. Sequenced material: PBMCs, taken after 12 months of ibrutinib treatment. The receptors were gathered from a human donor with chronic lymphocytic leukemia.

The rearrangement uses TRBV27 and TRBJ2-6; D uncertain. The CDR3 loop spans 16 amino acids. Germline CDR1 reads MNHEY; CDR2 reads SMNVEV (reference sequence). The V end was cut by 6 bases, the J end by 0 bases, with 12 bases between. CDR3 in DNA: TGTGCCAGCAGCTTTCTCTACCCCTCTGGGGCCAACGTCCTGACTTTC. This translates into CASSFLYPSGANVLTF.

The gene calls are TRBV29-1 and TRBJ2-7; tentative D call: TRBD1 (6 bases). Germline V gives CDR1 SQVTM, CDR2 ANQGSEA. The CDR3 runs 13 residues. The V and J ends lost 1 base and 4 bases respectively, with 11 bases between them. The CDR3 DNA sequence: TGCAGCGTTGAAGGGGGGCGCAGGTACGAGCAGTACTTC. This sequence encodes CSVEGGRRYEQYF.

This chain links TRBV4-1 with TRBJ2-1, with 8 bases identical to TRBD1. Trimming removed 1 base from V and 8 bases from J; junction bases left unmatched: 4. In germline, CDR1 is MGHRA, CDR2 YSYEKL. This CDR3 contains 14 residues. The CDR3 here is CASSQGQGLDEQFF. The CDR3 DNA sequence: TGCGCCAGCAGCCAAGGACAGGGGCTCGATGAGCAGTTCTTC.

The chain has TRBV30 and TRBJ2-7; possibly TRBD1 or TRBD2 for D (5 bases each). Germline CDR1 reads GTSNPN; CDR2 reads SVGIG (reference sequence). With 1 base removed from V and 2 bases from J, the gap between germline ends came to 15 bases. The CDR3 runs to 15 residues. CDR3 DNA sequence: TGTGCCTGGAGTGGTCGGTGGGGGAGAGCCTACGAGCAGTACTTC. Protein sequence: CAWSGRWGRAYEQYF.

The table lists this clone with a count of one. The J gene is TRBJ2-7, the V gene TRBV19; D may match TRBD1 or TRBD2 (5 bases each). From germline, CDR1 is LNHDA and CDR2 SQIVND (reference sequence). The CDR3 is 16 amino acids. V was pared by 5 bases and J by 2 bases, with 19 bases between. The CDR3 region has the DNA TGTGCCAGTAGTTCCCGGGACGGAGTGGACACCTACGAGCAGTACTTC. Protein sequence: CASSSRDGVDTYEQYF. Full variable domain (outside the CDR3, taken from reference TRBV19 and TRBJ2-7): DGGITQSPKYLFRKEGQNVTLSCEQNLNHDAMYWYRQDPGQGLRLIYYSQIVNDFQKGDIAEGYSVSREKKESFPLTVTSAQKNPTAFYLCASSSRDGVDTYEQYFGPGTRLTVT.

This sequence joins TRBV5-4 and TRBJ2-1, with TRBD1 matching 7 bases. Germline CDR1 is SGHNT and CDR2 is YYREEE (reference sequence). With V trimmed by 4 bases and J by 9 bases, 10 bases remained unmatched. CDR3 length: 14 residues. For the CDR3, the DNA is TGTGCCAGCAGCGGTGACAGGGTCTGGAGTGAGCAGTTCTTC. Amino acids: CASSGDRVWSEQFF.

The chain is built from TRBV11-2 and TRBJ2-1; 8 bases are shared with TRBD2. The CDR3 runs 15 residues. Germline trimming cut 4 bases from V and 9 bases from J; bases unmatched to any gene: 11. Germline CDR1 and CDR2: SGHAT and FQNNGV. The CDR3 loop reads CASSSVAGKLSEQFF. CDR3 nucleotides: TGTGCCAGCAGCTCCGTAGCGGGAAAGCTCTCTGAGCAGTTCTTC. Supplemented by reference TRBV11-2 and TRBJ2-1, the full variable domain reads EAGVAQSPRYKIIEKRQSVAFWCNPISGHATLYWYQQILGQGPKLLIQFQNNGVVDDSQLPKDRFSAERLKGVDSTLKIQPAKLEDSAVYLCASSSVAGKLSEQFFGPGTRLTVL.

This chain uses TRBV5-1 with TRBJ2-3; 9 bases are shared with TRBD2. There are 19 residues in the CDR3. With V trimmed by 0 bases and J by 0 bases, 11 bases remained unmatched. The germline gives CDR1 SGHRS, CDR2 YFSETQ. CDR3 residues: CASSLGWGLADSSTDTQYF. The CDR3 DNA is TGCGCCAGCAGCTTGGGGTGGGGACTAGCTGATTCGAGCACAGATACGCAGTATTTT.

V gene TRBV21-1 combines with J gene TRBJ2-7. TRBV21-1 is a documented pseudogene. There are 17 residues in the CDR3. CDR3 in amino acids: CASSDLYRDGSLYEQYF. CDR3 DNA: TGTGCCAGCAGCGATCTTTACCGGGACGGAAGCCTTTACGAGCAGTACTTC.

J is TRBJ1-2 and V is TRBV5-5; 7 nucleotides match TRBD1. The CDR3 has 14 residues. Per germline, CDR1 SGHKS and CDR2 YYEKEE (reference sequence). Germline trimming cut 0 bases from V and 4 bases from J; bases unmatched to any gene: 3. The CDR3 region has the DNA TGTGCCAGCAGCTTGGGCACAGGGGCCTATGGCTACACCTTC. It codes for CASSLGTGAYGYTF.

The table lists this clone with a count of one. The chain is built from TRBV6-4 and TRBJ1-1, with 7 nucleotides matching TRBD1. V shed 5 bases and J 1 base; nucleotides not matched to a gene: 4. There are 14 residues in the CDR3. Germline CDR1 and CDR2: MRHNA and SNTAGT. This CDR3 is CASSPDRWNTEAFF. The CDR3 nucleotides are TGTGCCAGCAGTCCGGACAGGTGGAACACTGAAGCTTTCTTT.

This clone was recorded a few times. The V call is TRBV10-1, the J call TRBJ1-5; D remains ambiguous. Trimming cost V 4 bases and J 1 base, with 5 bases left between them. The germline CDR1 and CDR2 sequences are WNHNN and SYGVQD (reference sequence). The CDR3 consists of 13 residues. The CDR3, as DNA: TGCGCCAGCAGTGGAGGGAGCAATCAGCCCCAGCATTTT. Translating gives CASSGGSNQPQHF.

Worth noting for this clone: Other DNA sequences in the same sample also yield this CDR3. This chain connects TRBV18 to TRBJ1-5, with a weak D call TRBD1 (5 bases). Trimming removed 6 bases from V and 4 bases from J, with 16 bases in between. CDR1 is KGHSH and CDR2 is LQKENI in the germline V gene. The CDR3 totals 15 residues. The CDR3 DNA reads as TGTGCCAGCTCTCCGGACCGGGGACGGAATCAGCCCCAGCATTTT. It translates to CASSPDRGRNQPQHF. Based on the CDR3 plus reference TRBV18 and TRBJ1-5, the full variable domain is NAGVMQNPRHLVRRRGQEARLRCSPMKGHSHVYWYRQLPEEGLKFMVYLQKENIIDESGMPKERFSAEFPKEGPSILRIQQVVRGDSAAYFCASSPDRGRNQPQHFGDGTRLSIL.

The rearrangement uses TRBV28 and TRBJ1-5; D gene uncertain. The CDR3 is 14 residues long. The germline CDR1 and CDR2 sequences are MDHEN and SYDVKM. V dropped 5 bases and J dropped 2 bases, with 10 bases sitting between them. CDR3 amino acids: CASSQETGNQPQHF. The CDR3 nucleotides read TGTGCCAGCAGTCAGGAGACGGGCAATCAGCCCCAGCATTTT.

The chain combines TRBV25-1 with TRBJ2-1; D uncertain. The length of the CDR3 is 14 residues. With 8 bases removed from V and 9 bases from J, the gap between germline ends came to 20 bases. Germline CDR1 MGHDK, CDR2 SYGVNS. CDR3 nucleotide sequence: TGTGCCAGCGGATTTAATGGACGAGGTACTGAGCAGTTCTTC. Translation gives CASGFNGRGTEQFF.

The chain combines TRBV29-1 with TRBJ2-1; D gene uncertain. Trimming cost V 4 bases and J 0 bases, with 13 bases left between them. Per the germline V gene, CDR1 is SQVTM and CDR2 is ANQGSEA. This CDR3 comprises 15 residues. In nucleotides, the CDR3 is TGCAGCGTTGTCCCGACTCTAAGCTCCTACAATGAGCAGTTCTTC. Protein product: CSVVPTLSSYNEQFF.

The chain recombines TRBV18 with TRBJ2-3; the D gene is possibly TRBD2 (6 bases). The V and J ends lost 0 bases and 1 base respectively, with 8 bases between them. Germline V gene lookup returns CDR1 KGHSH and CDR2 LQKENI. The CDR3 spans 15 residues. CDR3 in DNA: TGTGCCAGCTCACCACCTTTAGCGGGCACAGATACGCAGTATTTT. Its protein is CASSPPLAGTDTQYF.

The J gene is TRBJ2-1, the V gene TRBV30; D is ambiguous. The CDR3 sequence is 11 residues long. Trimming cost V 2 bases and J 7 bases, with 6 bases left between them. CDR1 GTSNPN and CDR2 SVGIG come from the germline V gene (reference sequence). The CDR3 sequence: CAWSRVNEQFF. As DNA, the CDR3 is TGTGCCTGGAGTCGGGTGAATGAGCAGTTCTTC.

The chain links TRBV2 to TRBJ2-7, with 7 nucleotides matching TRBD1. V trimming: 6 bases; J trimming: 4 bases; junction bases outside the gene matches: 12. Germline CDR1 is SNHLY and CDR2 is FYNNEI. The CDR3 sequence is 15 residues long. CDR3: CASSVSRGQLYEQYF. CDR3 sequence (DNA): TGTGCCAGCAGCGTATCCCGGGGACAGTTATACGAGCAGTACTTC.

CDR3 nucleotide sequence: TGTGCCAGCAGCGTAGAGGGGCAGGGGGACGGCTATGGCTACACCTTC. This translates into CASSVEGQGDGYGYTF. The V gene is TRBV9, the J gene TRBJ1-2, with 7 bases lining up with TRBD1. The J segment lost 4 bases and the V segment lost 0 bases, leaving 9 bases of the junction unmatched. CDR3 size: 16 residues. Germline CDR1 and CDR2: SGDLS and YYNGEE.

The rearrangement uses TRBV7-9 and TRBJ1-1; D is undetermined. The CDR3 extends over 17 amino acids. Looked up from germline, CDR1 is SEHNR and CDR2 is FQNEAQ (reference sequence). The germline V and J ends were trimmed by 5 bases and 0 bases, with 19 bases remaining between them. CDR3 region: CASSEPIGRSMNTEAFF. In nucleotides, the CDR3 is TGTGCCAGCAGCGAGCCGATCGGGCGGTCGATGAACACTGAAGCTTTCTTT.

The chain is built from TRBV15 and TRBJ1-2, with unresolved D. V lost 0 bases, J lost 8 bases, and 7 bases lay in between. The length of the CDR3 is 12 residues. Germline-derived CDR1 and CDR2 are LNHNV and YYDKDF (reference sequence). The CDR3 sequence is CATSRDRRGYTF. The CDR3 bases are TGTGCCACCAGCAGAGACAGGAGAGGCTACACCTTC.

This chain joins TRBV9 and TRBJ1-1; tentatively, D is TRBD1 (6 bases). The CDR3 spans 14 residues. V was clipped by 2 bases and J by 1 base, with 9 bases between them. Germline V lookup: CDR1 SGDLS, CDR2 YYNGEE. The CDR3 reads CASSVRGQNTEAFF. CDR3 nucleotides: TGTGCCAGCAGCGTCAGGGGACAGAACACTGAAGCTTTCTTT.

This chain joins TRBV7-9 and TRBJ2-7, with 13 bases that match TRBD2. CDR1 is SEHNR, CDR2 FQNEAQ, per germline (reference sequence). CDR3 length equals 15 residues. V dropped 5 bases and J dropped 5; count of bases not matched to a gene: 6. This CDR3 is CASSPVGLAGDEQYF. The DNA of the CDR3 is TGTGCCAGCAGCCCTGTCGGACTAGCGGGAGACGAGCAGTACTTC.

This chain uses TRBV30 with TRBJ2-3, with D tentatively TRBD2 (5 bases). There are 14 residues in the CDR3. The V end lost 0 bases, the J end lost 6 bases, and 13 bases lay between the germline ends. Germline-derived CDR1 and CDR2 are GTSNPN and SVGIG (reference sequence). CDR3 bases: TGTGCCTGGAGTGTAGGTATGCCGGGGGATACGCAGTATTTT. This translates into CAWSVGMPGDTQYF.

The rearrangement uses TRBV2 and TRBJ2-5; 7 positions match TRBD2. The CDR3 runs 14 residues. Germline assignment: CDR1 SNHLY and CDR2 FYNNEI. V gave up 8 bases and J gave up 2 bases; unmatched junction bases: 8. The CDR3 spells CASRAEGGQETQYF. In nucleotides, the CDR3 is TGTGCCAGCCGGGCGGAGGGAGGGCAAGAGACCCAGTACTTC. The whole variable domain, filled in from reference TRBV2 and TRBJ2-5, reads EPEVTQTPSHQVTQMGQEVILRCVPISNHLYFYWYRQILGQKVEFLVSFYNNEISEKSEIFDDQFSVERPDGSNFTLKIRSTKLEDSAMYFCASRAEGGQETQYFGPGTRLLVL.